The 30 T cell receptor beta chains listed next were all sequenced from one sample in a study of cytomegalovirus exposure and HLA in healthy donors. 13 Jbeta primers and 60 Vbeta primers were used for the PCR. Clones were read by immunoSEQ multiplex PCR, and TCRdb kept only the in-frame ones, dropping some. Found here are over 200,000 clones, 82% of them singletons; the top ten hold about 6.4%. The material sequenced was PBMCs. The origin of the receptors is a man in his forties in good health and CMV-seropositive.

The CDR3, as DNA: TGCGCCAGCAGCCCCGAGGCAGGGATCGAGACCCAGTACTTC. Residues: CASSPEAGIETQYF. V usage is TRBV5-1 and J usage is TRBJ2-5; D possibly corresponds to TRBD1 (5 bases). CDR1 is SGHRS and CDR2 is YFSETQ in the germline V gene. The CDR3 runs to 14 residues. V was clipped by 4 bases and J by 5 bases, with 15 bases between them.

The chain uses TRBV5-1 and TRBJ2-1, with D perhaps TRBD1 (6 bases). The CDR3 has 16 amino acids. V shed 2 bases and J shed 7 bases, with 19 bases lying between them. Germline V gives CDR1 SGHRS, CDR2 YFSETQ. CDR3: CASSFRGRDWGNEQFF. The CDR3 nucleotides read TGCGCCAGCAGCTTCAGGGGTCGAGATTGGGGGAATGAGCAGTTCTTC.

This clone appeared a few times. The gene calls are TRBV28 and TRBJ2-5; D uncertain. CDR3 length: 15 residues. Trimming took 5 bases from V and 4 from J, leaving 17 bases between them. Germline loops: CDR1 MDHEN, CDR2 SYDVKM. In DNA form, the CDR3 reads TGTGCCAGCAGTCCACTGTATAATAGCATAGAGACCCAGTACTTC. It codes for CASSPLYNSIETQYF.

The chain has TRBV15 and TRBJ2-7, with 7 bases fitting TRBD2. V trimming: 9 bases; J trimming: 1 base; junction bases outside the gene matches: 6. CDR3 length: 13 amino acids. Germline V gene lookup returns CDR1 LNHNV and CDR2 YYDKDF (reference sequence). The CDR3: CATRASGSYEQYF. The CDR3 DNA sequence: TGTGCCACTCGGGCTAGCGGATCCTACGAGCAGTACTTC.

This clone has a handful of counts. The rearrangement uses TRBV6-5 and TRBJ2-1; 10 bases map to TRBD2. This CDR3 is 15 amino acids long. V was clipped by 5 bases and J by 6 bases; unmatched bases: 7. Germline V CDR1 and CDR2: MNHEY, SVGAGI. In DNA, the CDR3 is TGTGCCAGCAGTCCGGGACTAGCGCAGGCCAATGAGCAGTTCTTC. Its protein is CASSPGLAQANEQFF.

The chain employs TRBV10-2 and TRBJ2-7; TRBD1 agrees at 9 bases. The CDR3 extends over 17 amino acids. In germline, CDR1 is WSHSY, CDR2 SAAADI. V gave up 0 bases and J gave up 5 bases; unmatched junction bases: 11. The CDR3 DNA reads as TGCGCCAGCAGTGAGTCAGCTTTGGGGACAGGGCGCGACGAGCAGTACTTC. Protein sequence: CASSESALGTGRDEQYF.

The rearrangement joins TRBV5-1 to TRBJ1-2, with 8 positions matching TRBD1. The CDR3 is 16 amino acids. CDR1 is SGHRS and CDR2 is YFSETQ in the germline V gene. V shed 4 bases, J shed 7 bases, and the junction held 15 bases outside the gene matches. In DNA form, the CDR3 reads TGCGCCAGCAGCCCGGACAGGGCCGGGACTATGGCTGGCTACACCTTC. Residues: CASSPDRAGTMAGYTF.

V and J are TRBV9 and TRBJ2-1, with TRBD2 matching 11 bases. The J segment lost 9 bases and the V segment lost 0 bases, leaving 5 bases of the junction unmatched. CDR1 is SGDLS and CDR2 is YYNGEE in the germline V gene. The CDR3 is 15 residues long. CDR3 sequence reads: CASSVGGSGRVEQFF. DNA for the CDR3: TGTGCCAGCAGCGTAGGGGGTAGCGGGAGGGTTGAGCAGTTCTTC.

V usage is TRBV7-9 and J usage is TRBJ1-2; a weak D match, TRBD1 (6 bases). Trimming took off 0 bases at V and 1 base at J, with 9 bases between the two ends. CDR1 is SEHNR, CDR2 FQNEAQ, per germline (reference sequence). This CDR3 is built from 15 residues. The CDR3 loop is CASSLAPGDNYGYTF. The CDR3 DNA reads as TGTGCCAGCAGCTTAGCGCCAGGGGATAACTATGGCTACACCTTC.

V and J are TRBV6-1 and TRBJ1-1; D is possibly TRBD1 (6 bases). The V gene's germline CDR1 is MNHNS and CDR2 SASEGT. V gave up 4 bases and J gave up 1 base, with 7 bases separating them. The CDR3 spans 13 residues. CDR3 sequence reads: CASSAGQNTEAFF. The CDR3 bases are TGTGCCAGCAGTGCGGGACAGAACACTGAAGCTTTCTTT.

This chain's CDR3 is CSVPTGAYGYTF. DNA of the CDR3: TGCAGCGTGCCGACAGGTGCCTATGGCTACACCTTC. V usage is TRBV29-1 and J usage is TRBJ1-2; maybe TRBD1 (6 bases). Germline V lookup: CDR1 SQVTM, CDR2 ANQGSEA. The ends were cut back, 6 bases at V and 4 bases at J, with 12 bases in the middle. The CDR3 is 12 residues long.

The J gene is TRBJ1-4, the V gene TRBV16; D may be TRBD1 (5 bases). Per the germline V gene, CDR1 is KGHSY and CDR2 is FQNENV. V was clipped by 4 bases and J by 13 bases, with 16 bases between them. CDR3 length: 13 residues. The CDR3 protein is CASSPPSREGLFF. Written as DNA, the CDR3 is TGTGCCAGCAGCCCCCCGTCCAGGGAAGGACTGTTTTTT.

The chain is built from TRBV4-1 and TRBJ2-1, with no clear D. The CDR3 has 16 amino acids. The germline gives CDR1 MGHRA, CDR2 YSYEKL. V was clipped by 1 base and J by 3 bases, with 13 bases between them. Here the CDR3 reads CASSQVVAEIYNEQFF. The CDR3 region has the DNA TGCGCCAGCAGCCAAGTGGTTGCGGAAATCTACAATGAGCAGTTCTTC.

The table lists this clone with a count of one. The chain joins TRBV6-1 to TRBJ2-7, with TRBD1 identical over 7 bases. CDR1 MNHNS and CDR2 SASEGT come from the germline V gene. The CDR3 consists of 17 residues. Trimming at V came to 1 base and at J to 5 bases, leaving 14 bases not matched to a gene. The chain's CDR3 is CASSEEGLMTGINEQYF. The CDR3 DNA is TGTGCCAGCAGTGAAGAGGGCCTTATGACAGGGATCAACGAGCAGTACTTC.

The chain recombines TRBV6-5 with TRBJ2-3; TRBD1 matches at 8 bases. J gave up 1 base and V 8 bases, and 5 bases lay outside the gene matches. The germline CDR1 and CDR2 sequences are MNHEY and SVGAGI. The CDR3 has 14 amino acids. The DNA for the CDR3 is TGTGCCAGCGGACGACAGGGGCGCACAGATACGCAGTATTTT. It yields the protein CASGRQGRTDTQYF.

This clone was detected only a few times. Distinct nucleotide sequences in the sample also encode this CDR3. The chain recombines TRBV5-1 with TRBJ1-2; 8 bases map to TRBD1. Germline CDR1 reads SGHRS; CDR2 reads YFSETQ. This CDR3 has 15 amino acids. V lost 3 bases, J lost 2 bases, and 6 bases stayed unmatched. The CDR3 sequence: CASSSGQGGNYGYTF. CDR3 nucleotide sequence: TGCGCCAGCAGCTCCGGACAGGGCGGCAACTATGGCTACACCTTC.

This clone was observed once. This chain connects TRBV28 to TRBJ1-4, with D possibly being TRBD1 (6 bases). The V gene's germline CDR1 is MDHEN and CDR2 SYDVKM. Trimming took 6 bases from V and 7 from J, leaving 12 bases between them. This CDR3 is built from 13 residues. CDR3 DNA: TGTGCCAGCAGCGTCCCAGGGGTTGAAAAACTGTTTTTT. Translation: CASSVPGVEKLFF.

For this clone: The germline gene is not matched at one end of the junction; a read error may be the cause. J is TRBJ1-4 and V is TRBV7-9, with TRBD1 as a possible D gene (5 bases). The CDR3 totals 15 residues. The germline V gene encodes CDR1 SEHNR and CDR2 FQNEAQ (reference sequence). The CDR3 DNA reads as TGTTCCAGCAGCTTTCAGGGTGCAACTAATGAAAAACTGTTTTTT. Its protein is CSSSFQGATNEKLFF.

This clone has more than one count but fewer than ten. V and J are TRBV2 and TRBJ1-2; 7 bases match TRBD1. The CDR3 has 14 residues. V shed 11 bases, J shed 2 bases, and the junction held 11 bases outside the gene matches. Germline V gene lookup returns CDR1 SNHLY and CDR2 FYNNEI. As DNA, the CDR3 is TGTGCCTCCCAAGGGAAACAGGGGAACTATGGCTACACCTTC. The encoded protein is CASQGKQGNYGYTF.

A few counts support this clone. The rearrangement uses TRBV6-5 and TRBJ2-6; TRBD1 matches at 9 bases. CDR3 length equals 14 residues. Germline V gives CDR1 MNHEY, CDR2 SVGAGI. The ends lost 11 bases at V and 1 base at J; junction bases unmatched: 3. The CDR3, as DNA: TGTGCCGGCGACAGGGGGTCTGGGGCCAACGTCCTGACTTTC. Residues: CAGDRGSGANVLTF.

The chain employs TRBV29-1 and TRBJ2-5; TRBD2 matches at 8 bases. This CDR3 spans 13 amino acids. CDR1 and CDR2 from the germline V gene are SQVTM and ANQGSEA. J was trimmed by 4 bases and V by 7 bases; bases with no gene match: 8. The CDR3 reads CSAEAGAAETQYF. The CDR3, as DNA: TGCAGCGCGGAAGCGGGAGCGGCAGAGACCCAGTACTTC.

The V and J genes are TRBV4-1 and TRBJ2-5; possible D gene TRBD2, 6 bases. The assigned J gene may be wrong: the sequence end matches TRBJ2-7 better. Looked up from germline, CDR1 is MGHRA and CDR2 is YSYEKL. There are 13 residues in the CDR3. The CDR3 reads CASSQLWGDEQYF. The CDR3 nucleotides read TGCGCCAGCAGCCAGCTCTGGGGGGACGAGCAGTACTTC.

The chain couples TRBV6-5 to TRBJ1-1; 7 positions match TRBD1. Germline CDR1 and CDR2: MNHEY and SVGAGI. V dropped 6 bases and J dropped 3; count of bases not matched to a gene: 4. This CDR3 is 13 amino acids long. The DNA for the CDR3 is TGTGCCAGCAGCCCCACAGGGGACACTGAAGCTTTCTTT. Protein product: CASSPTGDTEAFF.

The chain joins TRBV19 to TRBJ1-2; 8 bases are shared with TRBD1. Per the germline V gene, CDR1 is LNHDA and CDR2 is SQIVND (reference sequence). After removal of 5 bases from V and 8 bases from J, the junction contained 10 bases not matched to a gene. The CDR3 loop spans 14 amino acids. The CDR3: CASSRAQGAFGYTF. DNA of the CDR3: TGTGCCAGTAGTCGGGCGCAGGGGGCCTTCGGCTACACCTTC.

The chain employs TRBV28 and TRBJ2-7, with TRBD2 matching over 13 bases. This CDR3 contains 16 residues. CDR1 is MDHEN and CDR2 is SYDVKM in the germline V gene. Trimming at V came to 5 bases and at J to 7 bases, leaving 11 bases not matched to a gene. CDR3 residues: CASSPRTSGSWGEQYV. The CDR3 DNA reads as TGTGCCAGCAGTCCGAGGACTAGCGGGAGTTGGGGAGAGCAGTACGTC.

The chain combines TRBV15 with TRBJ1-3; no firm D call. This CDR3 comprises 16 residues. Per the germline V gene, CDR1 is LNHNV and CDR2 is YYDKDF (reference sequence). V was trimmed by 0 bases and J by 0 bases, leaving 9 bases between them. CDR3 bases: TGTGCCACCAGCAGAGATCAGGTGACCTCTGGAAACACCATATATTTT. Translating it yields CATSRDQVTSGNTIYF.

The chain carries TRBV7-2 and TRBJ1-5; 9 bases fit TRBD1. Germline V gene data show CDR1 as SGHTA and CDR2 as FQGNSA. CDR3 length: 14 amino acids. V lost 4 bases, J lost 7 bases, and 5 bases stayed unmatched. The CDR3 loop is CASSSRTGEQPQHF. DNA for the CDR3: TGTGCCAGCAGCTCAAGGACAGGGGAGCAGCCCCAGCATTTT.

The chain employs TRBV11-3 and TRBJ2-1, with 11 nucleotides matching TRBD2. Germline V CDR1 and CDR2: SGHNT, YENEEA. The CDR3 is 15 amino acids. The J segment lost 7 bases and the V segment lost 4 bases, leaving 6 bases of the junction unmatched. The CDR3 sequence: CASSYVAGGRNEQFF. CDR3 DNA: TGTGCCAGCAGCTACGTAGCGGGAGGGAGGAATGAGCAGTTCTTC.

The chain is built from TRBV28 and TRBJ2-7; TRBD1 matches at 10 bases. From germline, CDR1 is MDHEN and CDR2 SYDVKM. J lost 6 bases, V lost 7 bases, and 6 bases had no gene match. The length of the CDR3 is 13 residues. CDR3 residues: CASTTGGGGEQYV. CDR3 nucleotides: TGTGCCAGCACGACAGGGGGCGGGGGCGAGCAGTACGTC.

The DNA for the CDR3 is TGTGCCAGCAGCTTAGTGGCTGGAGATACGCAGTATTTT. Its protein is CASSLVAGDTQYF. The rearrangement uses TRBV11-2 and TRBJ2-3; D is unclear. The V end was cut by 1 base, the J end by 5 bases, with 7 bases between. The CDR3 sequence is 13 residues long. CDR1 is SGHAT and CDR2 is FQNNGV in the germline V gene.